These 22 T cell receptor beta chains originate from one sample sequenced in a study of shared T cell receptors in the human thymus (dated by TCRdb to the early 2020s). Library construction relied on the immunoSEQ multiplex PCR assay. As stored in TCRdb, this immuneACCESS dataset retains in-frame rearrangements with V and J assigned. A fraction of the clones does not appear; measured against another copy, unresolved V genes explain less than half of the discrepancy, and the remainder lacks a known reason. The sample table records hundreds of thousands of clones; approximately 89% of these occur just once. Of the sample, 0.0094% falls within the top ten clones. The sample was also linked to a second study, of human thymus T cells.

What was sequenced was thymocytes. These receptors came from a boy under two years old with a congenital heart defect. Donor details come from another sample of the same person, matched by shared clones.

The chain uses TRBV30 and TRBJ1-5, with a tentative D call TRBD1 (5 bases). Germline assignment: CDR1 GTSNPN and CDR2 SVGIG (reference sequence). V shed 3 bases and J shed 5 bases, with 14 bases lying between them. The CDR3 sequence is 14 residues long. CDR3 DNA: TGTGCCTGGAGCCTCGGGACTGTGGATCAGCCCCAGCATTTT. It encodes CAWSLGTVDQPQHF.

This clone has only a few counts. The V and J genes are TRBV7-6 and TRBJ1-4, with TRBD1 identical over 9 bases. V trimming: 1 base; J trimming: 5 bases; junction bases outside the gene matches: 2. Germline lookup yields CDR1 SGHVS and CDR2 FNYEAQ. CDR3 size: 15 residues. CDR3 DNA: TGTGCCAGCAGCTTAGTGGGACAGGGAAATGAAAAACTGTTTTTT. It is translated as CASSLVGQGNEKLFF.

V is TRBV6-1 and J is TRBJ1-3; D not certain. This CDR3 is 12 amino acids long. Trimming pared 8 bases from V and 8 bases from J, leaving 13 bases between. Germline V gene lookup returns CDR1 MNHNS and CDR2 SASEGT. The CDR3 DNA sequence: TGTGCCAGCCGCCCTACTTTGGACACCATATATTTT. Translating gives CASRPTLDTIYF.

The V call is TRBV14, the J call TRBJ2-3, with 11 bases identical to TRBD1. CDR1 is SGHDN, CDR2 FVKESK, per germline. Unmatched junction bases numbered 6, after V lost 4 bases and J lost 3 bases. This CDR3 comprises 16 residues. CDR3 protein: CASSPLGQGATDTQYF. As DNA, the CDR3 is TGTGCCAGCAGCCCGCTCGGACAGGGGGCAACAGATACGCAGTATTTT.

The chain recombines TRBV4-1 with TRBJ2-7; 7 bases align to TRBD2. Unmatched junction bases numbered 10, after V lost 4 bases and J lost 1 base. Germline assignment: CDR1 MGHRA and CDR2 YSYEKL. The CDR3 sequence is 16 residues long. The CDR3: CASSPTSGGGSYEQYF. CDR3 coding DNA: TGCGCCAGCAGCCCCACATCCGGGGGAGGGTCCTACGAGCAGTACTTC.

The chain links TRBV19 to TRBJ2-1; 9 bases map to TRBD1. This CDR3 has 14 amino acids. Germline V gene sequence: CDR1 LNHDA, CDR2 SQIVND (reference sequence). With 9 bases clipped from V and 4 bases from J, the junction kept 7 bases outside the gene matches. DNA for the CDR3: TGTGCCAGCGAGCCGGGACAGGGATACAATGAGCAGTTCTTC. Translating gives CASEPGQGYNEQFF. The variable domain in full, with the rest retrieved from reference TRBV19 and TRBJ2-1, is DGGITQSPKYLFRKEGQNVTLSCEQNLNHDAMYWYRQDPGQGLRLIYYSQIVNDFQKGDIAEGYSVSREKKESFPLTVTSAQKNPTAFYLCASEPGQGYNEQFFGPGTRLTVL.

This clone has a single count. The rearrangement uses TRBV19 and TRBJ1-2, with 7 positions matching TRBD1. Germline assignment: CDR1 LNHDA and CDR2 SQIVND (reference sequence). Trimming at V came to 3 bases and at J to 3 bases, leaving 7 bases not matched to a gene. The CDR3 has 15 amino acids. CDR3 DNA sequence: TGTGCCAGTAGTATGGGCCTCGACAGGGACTATGGCTACACCTTC. This encodes CASSMGLDRDYGYTF. The variable domain in full, with the rest retrieved from reference TRBV19 and TRBJ1-2, is DGGITQSPKYLFRKEGQNVTLSCEQNLNHDAMYWYRQDPGQGLRLIYYSQIVNDFQKGDIAEGYSVSREKKESFPLTVTSAQKNPTAFYLCASSMGLDRDYGYTFGSGTRLTVV.

The rearrangement links TRBV6-6 to TRBJ1-2; D is ambiguous. Germline V gene sequence: CDR1 MNHNY, CDR2 SVGAGI (reference sequence). Trimming stripped 6 bases from V and 7 bases from J, with 6 bases between. CDR3 length: 10 amino acids. As DNA, the CDR3 is TGTGCCAGCAGCTCGAGTGGCTACACCTTC. Its translation is CASSSSGYTF.

This chain connects TRBV1 to TRBJ2-5; the table gives TRBD1 as D, unverified against the DNA. TRBV1 is reported as a pseudogene. The CDR3 is 14 amino acids. The CDR3 bases are TGCACCAGCAGCCCTGGGACAGATCAAGAGACCCAGTACTTC. Translation gives CTSSPGTDQETQYF.

The rearrangement joins TRBV5-1 to TRBJ2-7; the match to TRBD1 covers 10 bases. The germline gives CDR1 SGHRS, CDR2 YFSETQ. The length of the CDR3 is 17 residues. Losses at the gene ends were 0 bases for V and 5 bases for J; bases not matched to a gene: 11. The CDR3 reads CASSLVEDGTGEHEQYF. Written as DNA, the CDR3 is TGCGCCAGCAGCTTGGTGGAAGATGGGACAGGGGAACACGAGCAGTACTTC.

The genes are TRBV18 and TRBJ2-1; tentatively, D is TRBD2 (6 bases). Germline V gives CDR1 KGHSH, CDR2 LQKENI. This CDR3 is 16 amino acids long. Trimming stripped 0 bases from V and 5 bases from J, with 14 bases between. The DNA for the CDR3 is TGTGCCAGCTCACCACCCAGGAGGGGTAAGGACAATGAGCAGTTCTTC. As protein: CASSPPRRGKDNEQFF.

The chain uses TRBV14 and TRBJ2-1, with TRBD2 matching over 7 bases. CDR1 and CDR2 (germline): SGHDN, FVKESK. CDR3 size: 14 residues. After removal of 0 bases from V and 7 bases from J, the junction contained 3 bases not matched to a gene. DNA of the CDR3: TGTGCCAGCAGCCAAGACCCCGGGAGGAATGAGCAGTTCTTC. It is translated as CASSQDPGRNEQFF. Filled out from reference TRBV14 and TRBJ2-1, the complete variable domain reads EAGVTQFPSHSVIEKGQTVTLRCDPISGHDNLYWYRRVMGKEIKFLLHFVKESKQDESGMPNNRFLAERTGGTYSTLKVQPAELEDSGVYFCASSQDPGRNEQFFGPGTRLTVL.

This clone was seen a few times. The chain links TRBV6-6 to TRBJ2-3, with D maybe TRBD2 (6 bases). The germline V and J ends were trimmed by 6 bases and 1 base, with 14 bases remaining between them. This CDR3 comprises 15 residues. Germline values: CDR1 MNHNY, CDR2 SVGAGI (reference sequence). The CDR3: CASSPGTGGTDTQYF. Written as DNA, the CDR3 is TGTGCCAGCAGCCCAGGGACTGGAGGCACAGATACGCAGTATTTT.

The J gene is TRBJ2-1, the V gene TRBV5-4; TRBD2 aligns across 11 bases. Trimming cost V 1 base and J 4 bases; bases outside gene matches: 10. The CDR3 runs to 18 residues. Germline lookup yields CDR1 SGHNT and CDR2 YYREEE (reference sequence). The CDR3 spells CASSLQLAGAPSYNEQFF. In DNA, the CDR3 is TGTGCCAGCAGCTTGCAACTAGCGGGGGCCCCTTCTTACAATGAGCAGTTCTTC.

The chain couples TRBV19 to TRBJ2-5, with 7 positions matching TRBD2. Germline CDR1 and CDR2: LNHDA and SQIVND (reference sequence). The CDR3 covers 14 residues. After removal of 3 bases from V and 3 bases from J, the junction contained 4 bases not matched to a gene. In nucleotides, the CDR3 is TGTGCCAGTAGTATCGGGACTAACAAAGAGACCCAGTACTTC. It yields the protein CASSIGTNKETQYF.

This chain links TRBV27 with TRBJ2-3; 7 bases match TRBD1. The CDR3 contains 15 residues. With V trimmed by 5 bases and J by 2 bases, 7 bases remained unmatched. In germline, CDR1 is MNHEY, CDR2 SMNVEV (reference sequence). The CDR3 sequence is CASSPTGQPTDTQYF. DNA for the CDR3: TGTGCCAGCAGTCCCACGGGACAGCCCACAGATACGCAGTATTTT.

There are a few counts of this clone. V and J are TRBV9 and TRBJ2-1, with 15 positions matching TRBD2. The CDR3 sequence is 20 residues long. The germline gives CDR1 SGDLS, CDR2 YYNGEE. V shed 0 bases and J 6 bases; nucleotides not matched to a gene: 13. The CDR3 sequence is CASSVERPGLAGGSVNEQFF. As DNA, the CDR3 is TGTGCCAGCAGCGTAGAAAGACCGGGACTAGCGGGGGGCTCTGTCAATGAGCAGTTCTTC.

This rearrangement joins TRBV4-2 to TRBJ2-3; TRBD1 matches 7 bases. There are 19 residues in the CDR3. Germline assignment: CDR1 LGHNA and CDR2 YNFKEQ. J gave up 0 bases and V 2 bases, and 14 bases lay outside the gene matches. In DNA form, the CDR3 reads TGTGCCAGCAGCCAACGCCGGGACAGATCTTATACTAGCACAGATACGCAGTATTTT. This sequence encodes CASSQRRDRSYTSTDTQYF.

The V call is TRBV14, the J call TRBJ2-1, with 7 nucleotides matching TRBD2. Looked up from germline, CDR1 is SGHDN and CDR2 is FVKESK. The CDR3 consists of 17 residues. Germline trimming cut 3 bases from V and 5 bases from J; bases unmatched to any gene: 13. CDR3 bases: TGTGCCAGCAGCCATCTTTGGGGGGAGGGTAAAAACAATGAGCAGTTCTTC. It specifies CASSHLWGEGKNNEQFF.

The V gene is TRBV19, the J gene TRBJ2-3; no clear D. With 4 bases removed from V and 4 bases from J, the gap between germline ends came to 18 bases. Germline V gene data show CDR1 as LNHDA and CDR2 as SQIVND (reference sequence). The CDR3 contains 16 residues. The CDR3 sequence is CASSTHPIPRADTQYF. For the CDR3, the DNA is TGTGCCAGTAGTACCCATCCGATCCCACGGGCAGATACGCAGTATTTT. The whole variable domain, remainder taken from reference TRBV19 and TRBJ2-3, is DGGITQSPKYLFRKEGQNVTLSCEQNLNHDAMYWYRQDPGQGLRLIYYSQIVNDFQKGDIAEGYSVSREKKESFPLTVTSAQKNPTAFYLCASSTHPIPRADTQYFGPGTRLTVL.

Remarks on this clone: This sample also contains other DNA sequences that code for the same CDR3. The J gene is TRBJ2-7, the V gene TRBV4-1; 8 bases are shared with TRBD1. This CDR3 region has 14 residues. The germline CDR1 and CDR2 sequences are MGHRA and YSYEKL. The V gene end was trimmed by 4 bases and the J gene end by 0 bases; junction bases not matched to a gene: 2. CDR3 DNA: TGCGCCAGCAGCCCCGGACAGGGCTCCTACGAGCAGTACTTC. This codes for CASSPGQGSYEQYF.

The chain links TRBV29-1 to TRBJ2-1; D is perhaps TRBD2 (5 bases). V gave up 6 bases and J gave up 5 bases, with 14 bases separating them. CDR1 and CDR2 from the germline V gene are SQVTM and ANQGSEA. CDR3 length equals 13 residues. The chain's CDR3 is CSVAVSVDNEQFF. In nucleotides, the CDR3 is TGCAGCGTGGCCGTTAGCGTCGACAATGAGCAGTTCTTC.